Included here is one T cell receptor beta chain sequence, with context. Its antigen specificity is not known. One base away there is no much larger clone; base qualities are not given. Only healthy Caucasian donors were included. The twin cohort consisted of three pairs of female monozygotic twins, all aged roughly 18 to 29 years. CD4+ and CD8+ T cell populations were isolated with positive isolation kits from Invitrogen. The germline V gene sets CDR1 to SGHVS and CDR2 to FNYEAQ. Trimming costs V 1 base and J 5 bases, and their ends lie 9 bases apart. The CDR3, cysteine through phenylalanine, is 14 amino acids long. Only the CDR3 DNA is retained, 42 bases long and in frame from the first base. The data were taken from a study of identical twins (TCRdb year 2016). Notes on the research overall: The study deep-sequenced TCR alpha and beta repertoires from monozygotic twins, unrelated adults of various ages and cord blood to test whether fetal clonotypes persist. To rule out contamination, the twin experiments were replicated at different times with different library preparation protocols. The full study reports these points: Out-of-frame TCR alpha sequences shared between twins showed an excess of low generation-probability sequences compared with coincidental sharing between unrelated individuals. Because the same donors could not be followed over many years, conclusions were based on cross-sectional statistical analysis. A weaker excess of twin sharing was found in beta out-of-frame sequences because the signal-to-noise ratio was lowered by fewer shared sequences. In monozygotic twins, recombination models systematically underestimated out-of-frame TCR alpha sharing, but the models matched the sharing seen between unrelated individuals. Zero-insertion analyses could be partly confounded by invariant T cells such as MAIT and iNKT, though diverse VJ usage argued against such confounding for most clonotypes. Abundant cord blood beta clonotypes had fewer insertions, young adult naive repertoires showed a similar but weaker trend, and memory repertoires showed no such trend.

The library was built by means of 5' RACE. These reads were obtained on an Illumina HiSeq 2000. A universal primer binding site was added through template switching, and the final cDNA carried a unique molecular identifier so that TCR cDNA molecules could be counted accurately. First-strand cDNA for TCR alpha and beta chains was synthesized from specific primers in the conserved constant-segment region. To control for contamination, each cDNA library was double barcoded with a SMART-Mk sample barcode plus Illumina barcodes. TruSeq adapter sequences along with Illumina sample barcodes were introduced in two successive PCR steps. Sequencing of the TCR alpha and beta cDNA libraries was done on the Illumina HiSeq platform using custom primers. The original methods were these. Unique molecular identifiers were extracted from raw reads with MiGEC, and CDR3 positions were determined with MiXCR. Recombination models were inferred per individual with the repgenHMM and IGoR tools using an EM algorithm. The tcR package in R was used for shared clonotype analysis, with sharing normalized by the product of cloneset sizes. Out-of-frame nonproductive sequences were analyzed to study raw recombination free of thymic and clonal selection effects. TCRdb applied fastp at Q25 and MiXCR to the public reads, then kept only in-frame beta chains. CDR3 protein sequences are deduplicated, and each keeps its most common genes and DNA. These V and J calls are TCRdb output, not the study's own analysis. This sample gives approximately 350,000 distinct CDR3 sequences in total; approximately 13% of them show up just once. The ten largest account for approximately 7.6% of the sample.

The data were also submitted as part of a second study, on yellow fever vaccine responses in identical twins. As noted in the second study: According to the authors, in identical twins the way T cells responded to vaccination appeared partly convergent and partly personalized. The study precisely tracked vaccine-responding T cell clones in identical twins.

Sequenced sample: CD8+ T cells sorted from blood. The chain was built from TRBV7-6 and TRBJ2-1; the D gene identity is not certain. This receptor was identified in a woman between 18 and 29 years old in good health. CDR3 reads: CASSLGGPNNEQFF. The bases read TGTGCCAGCAGCTTAGGTGGGCCAAACAATGAGCAGTTCTTC.